The source of this TCR beta chain is a study of cytomegalovirus exposure and HLA in healthy donors. Points from the study as a whole: In vitro assays verified that a few CMV-associated chains recognized CMV antigens specifically. Researchers counted around 160 TCR beta chains as cytomegalovirus-associated.

CDR3 size: 13 residues. J gave up 10 bases and V 0 bases, and 3 bases lay outside the gene matches. Germline V gene sequence: CDR1 SGHNT, CDR2 YENEEA. The primer mix had 60 Vbeta and 13 Jbeta primers. The method was immunoSEQ multiplex PCR; TCRdb's version includes in-frame clones alone and lacks a portion of them. The data show about 110,000 clones, less than 85% seen once. For this clone: Its antigen is not identified.

This sequence was found in a woman aged 40 to 50 in good health and CMV-seronegative. The sequencing sample was made of PBMCs. J is TRBJ2-1 and V is TRBV11-3; TRBD1 aligns across 7 bases. The DNA of the CDR3 is TGTGCCAGCAGCTTAGACCAGGGACAGGAGCAGTTCTTC. This translates into CASSLDQGQEQFF.